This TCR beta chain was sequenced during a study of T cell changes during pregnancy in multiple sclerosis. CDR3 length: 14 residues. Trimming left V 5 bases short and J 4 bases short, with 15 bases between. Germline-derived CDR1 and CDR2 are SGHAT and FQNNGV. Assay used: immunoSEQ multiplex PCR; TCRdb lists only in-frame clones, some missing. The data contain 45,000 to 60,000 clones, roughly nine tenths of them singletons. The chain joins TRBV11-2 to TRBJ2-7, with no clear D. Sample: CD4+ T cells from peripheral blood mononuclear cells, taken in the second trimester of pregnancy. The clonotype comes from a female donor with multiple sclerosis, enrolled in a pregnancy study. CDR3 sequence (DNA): TGTGCCAGCAGCCCCAGCCCAATACAGTACGAGCAGTACTTC. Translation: CASSPSPIQYEQYF.